This section outlines one T cell receptor (beta chain) sequence together with its context. The data originate from a study of blood T cell repertoires in COVID-19. Background on the study: The samples span acute and convalescent COVID-19 from the United States, Italy and Spain. From T cells, B-cell-depleted T cells, or PBMCs came the material, which was cDNA or gDNA.

Authors' analysis steps: Amplification with reference gene primers provided the estimates of nucleated cell counts. This table comes from immunoSEQ multiplex PCR, and its TCRdb copy is limited to in-frame clones, with some not included. V and J calls and clone size are given by that table; D and trimming were obtained from the DNA. The sample lists roughly 500,000 clones, approximately 83% occurring once. The CDR3 length is 16 residues. Germline V gives CDR1 MGHRA, CDR2 YSYEKL. V was trimmed by 4 bases and J by 0 bases, leaving 14 bases between them. The sample consisted of peripheral blood. This receptor was taken from a human donor in a cohort sampled during active COVID-19. This sequence joins TRBV4-1 and TRBJ2-3; D not resolved. CDR3 protein: CASSRSTVRSTDTQYF. As DNA, the CDR3 is TGCGCCAGCAGCCGGTCGACTGTCAGAAGCACAGATACGCAGTATTTT.